This T cell receptor beta chain originates from a study of shared clonotypes between healthy human individuals (dated by TCRdb to 2019 to 2021). Background on the whole study: The cohort included three men and two women between 18 and 49 years of age. Leukapheresis yielded between about 0.9 and 8.9 billion PBMCs per donor. For each donor, three plates each were used for CD4 naive and CD4 memory, two plates were used for CD8 naive, and one plate was used for CD8 memory. Different laboratories and diverse techniques were used to prepare libraries and sequence TCR repertoires, to increase sequencing depth and limit assay-specific biases. Blood TCR repertoires of about five healthy adults were deeply sequenced to estimate repertoire size and the extent of clonotype sharing between individuals.

For the CD8 naive samples, CD45RO-negative cells were positively selected for CCR7, yielding a CD45RA+CCR7+ population from which TemRA cells were excluded. The donors were healthy, HIV-negative adults with no recently reported acute infections or vaccinations. All donors were Caucasian adults living in Nashville, Tennessee, USA. After blood collection by leukapheresis, PBMCs were isolated using Ficoll-Histopaque density gradient centrifugation and then cryopreserved in the vapor phase of liquid nitrogen. Purity and quantity of every magnetically sorted T cell population were checked by analytical flow cytometry. Genomic DNA was isolated from each sorted fraction and quantified by UV absorbance on a Nanodrop 2000c. This clone was detected only once. The antigen it binds to is not known. Base qualities are not recorded, but no much larger clone differs from it by a single base. Inclusive of the bounding cysteine and phenylalanine, the CDR3 is 14 residues long. The retained sequence is limited to the CDR3, 42 bases, with the frame set at the first base. The germline V gene encodes CDR1 WSHSY and CDR2 SAAADI. Germline trimming amounts to 7 bases on V and 9 bases on J, with 7 as the count of junction bases outside the gene matches.

What the authors observed across the whole study: Pairwise subsampling indicated that sequencing depth was expected to affect the degree of clonotype sharing among donors. Only blood was sampled, and tissue TCR repertoires likely differ from those in blood. Sharing across a few donors was observed for approximately 5% of naive CD4, over 3% of naive CD8, 2.3% of memory CD4, and roughly 0.4% of memory CD8 clonotypes. Even with the large sequencing depth, rarefaction of the sorted-subset datasets indicated that sequencing was incomplete. Because the study included only a small number of donors, the genetic and exposure-history diversity represented was limited. Compared with non-shared clonotypes, the clonotypes found in all four sorted-subset donors had higher generation probabilities. Larger estimated clonotype richness was generally found for naive subsets than for memory subsets.

TCR CDR3 regions were amplified from genomic DNA by multiplex PCR using the deep immunoSEQ assay. Extracted genomic DNA from each cell subset was distributed evenly across all wells of several immunoSEQ 96-well plates, and each plate was treated as a replicate. Each replicate PCR for sorted subsets received around 200 ng genomic DNA, equal to tens of thousands of T cell genomes. Purified libraries were quantified with a Qubit 3.0 fluorometer, sized on a Bioanalyzer 2100, and re-quantified with the KAPA Library Quantification kit. A separate single-read 150-cycle Illumina NextSeq 550 flow cell was used to sequence each immunoSEQ 96-well plate. In the source study's methods: Because the immunoSEQ output included only junctional sequences and no quality scores, the filtering could not be the same as the filtering used for full-length reads. Sequences were annotated with PyIR, a Python wrapper for IgBLAST v1.9, using IMGT germline references to assign V/J genes and CDR3. Reads were removed for weak V/J assignments (E-value above 1e-6), missing CDR3, stop codons, out-of-frame junctions, or ambiguous translated residues. V3J clonotypes were defined as sequences sharing an identical inferred V gene, J gene, and CDR3 amino acid sequence. To compute the percentage overlap between repertoires, the number of shared unique clonotypes was divided by the size of the smaller repertoire. Richness of each repertoire was evaluated using RTK rarefaction, the Chao1 estimator, and Recon v2.1 estimates of unobserved clonotypes. Generation probabilities for all TCRbeta clonotypes obtained by the gDNA method from a handful of donors were computed using OLGA. In TCRdb, the immuneACCESS table is reduced to in-frame sequences with V and J assigned. These tables do not hold every clone; where another copy was compared, an unresolved V gene accounts for under half, and the others remain unexplained. V, J and clone size derive from that table, while D and trimming were established from the DNA sequence. In all, the sample holds hundreds of thousands of clones, and about 92% of those were seen once. The top ten clonotypes cover approximately 25% of the sample.

The chain was built from TRBV10-2 and TRBJ2-1, and 12 junctional nucleotides match TRBD1. The sequencing sample was made of naive CD8+ T cells sorted from blood. The cell subset or site label corresponds to: CD45RA+CCR7+. The TCR was taken from a young man in good health. The CDR3 in this case is CASTGGQGAGEQFF. The sequenced DNA is TGCGCCAGCACGGGGGGACAGGGGGCAGGTGAGCAGTTCTTC.